The 30 T cell receptor beta chains below were found in one sample sequenced in a study of blood T cell repertoires in COVID-19. The assay was immunoSEQ multiplex PCR, and TCRdb's table has in-frame clones only and misses some. This table has fewer than 250,000 clones, approximately 80% appearing once. Sequenced: PBMCs or T cells enriched from blood (not recorded which). The receptors stem from a man between 60 and 75 years old who had recovered from COVID-19.

The V and J genes are TRBV4-3 and TRBJ1-1; 8 nucleotides agree with TRBD1. Germline V lookup: CDR1 LGHNA, CDR2 YSLEER. V trimming: 1 base; J trimming: 3 bases; junction bases outside the gene matches: 10. The CDR3 length is 17 residues. This chain's CDR3 is CASSQAGQGARYTEAFF. The CDR3 DNA is TGCGCCAGCAGCCAAGCGGGGCAGGGGGCGCGTTACACTGAAGCTTTCTTT.

The CDR3 bases are TGTGCCAGCTCACCGGGACAGGGGGCCAAAAACATTCAGTACTTC. As protein: CASSPGQGAKNIQYF. This chain connects TRBV18 to TRBJ2-4, with 10 bases that match TRBD1. The V segment lost 3 bases and the J segment 1 base; nucleotides outside the gene matches: 0. The CDR3 has 15 amino acids. Germline CDR1 reads KGHSH; CDR2 reads LQKENI.

This chain uses TRBV30 with TRBJ1-4; D call uncertain. The germline V gene has CDR1 GTSNPN and CDR2 SVGIG (reference sequence). The CDR3 loop spans 13 amino acids. Trimming took off 0 bases at V and 7 bases at J, with 9 bases between the two ends. The CDR3 DNA follows: TGTGCCTGGAGTGTAGAAGGAGTTGAAAAACTGTTTTTT. Translation gives CAWSVEGVEKLFF.

The chain is built from TRBV3-1 (or the pseudogene TRBV3-2) and TRBJ1-3; 10 bases line up with TRBD1. The germline gives CDR1 LGHDT, CDR2 YNNKEL (reference sequence). J lost 1 base, V lost 4 bases, and 7 bases had no gene match. The CDR3 loop spans 17 amino acids. The CDR3 sequence is CASSPGQGRGSGNTIYF. The CDR3 DNA reads as TGTGCCAGCAGCCCGGGACAGGGGCGAGGTTCTGGAAACACCATATATTTT.

V is TRBV7-3 and J is TRBJ1-1; weak D call: TRBD1 (6 bases). CDR1 and CDR2 from the germline V gene are SGHTA and FQGTGA. This CDR3 region has 13 residues. The V end was cut by 5 bases, the J end by 4 bases, with 11 bases between. The CDR3 loop is CASSRQATTEAFF. The DNA for the CDR3 is TGTGCCAGCAGCAGACAGGCGACCACTGAAGCTTTCTTT.

This clone was recorded a few times. The chain uses TRBV6-1 and TRBJ1-5, with D perhaps matching TRBD1 (6 bases). The CDR3 has 19 residues. The ends were cut back, 3 bases at V and 1 base at J, with 22 bases in the middle. Looked up from germline, CDR1 is MNHNS and CDR2 is SASEGT. The CDR3 loop reads CASSDWGFAGQLSNQPQHF. For the CDR3, the DNA is TGTGCCAGCAGTGACTGGGGATTCGCCGGACAGCTGAGCAATCAGCCCCAGCATTTT.

This chain joins TRBV27 and TRBJ2-2; D not resolved. V dropped 6 bases and J dropped 0 bases, with 8 bases sitting between them. The length of the CDR3 is 14 residues. The germline CDR1 and CDR2 sequences are MNHEY and SMNVEV (reference sequence). The CDR3 loop is CASRQNANTGELFF. In DNA, the CDR3 is TGTGCCAGCAGACAAAATGCGAACACCGGGGAGCTGTTTTTT.

The chain combines TRBV5-1 with TRBJ1-5; possible D gene TRBD1, 5 bases. There are 15 residues in the CDR3. The V end lost 0 bases, the J end lost 6 bases, and 13 bases lay between the germline ends. Per germline, CDR1 SGHRS and CDR2 YFSETQ. Written as DNA, the CDR3 is TGCGCCAGCAGCTTGGAGGGACTCGGCCGTCAGCCCCAGCATTTT. Translated, it gives CASSLEGLGRQPQHF.

This chain connects TRBV14 to TRBJ1-6; 9 positions agree with TRBD1. Germline V gene lookup returns CDR1 SGHDN and CDR2 FVKESK. This CDR3 region has 15 residues. V lost 4 bases and J lost 7; bases outside the gene matches: 5. In DNA form, the CDR3 reads TGTGCCAGCAGCCTAACGGGACAGGGAAATTCACCCCTCCACTTT. It translates to CASSLTGQGNSPLHF.

CDR3 DNA: TGTGCCAGCAGCCAAGCCGGGTACATTCCGGATGGCTACACCTTC. Translation gives CASSQAGYIPDGYTF. V and J are TRBV3-1 (or the pseudogene TRBV3-2) and TRBJ1-2; D is unclear. There are 15 residues in the CDR3. Deletions cut 1 base from V and 6 bases from J, with 15 bases between. Germline V gene sequence: CDR1 LGHDT, CDR2 YNNKEL (reference sequence).

CDR3 region: CASSKGPRGQETQYF. The CDR3, as DNA: TGTGCCAGCAGCAAGGGACCTCGGGGGCAAGAGACCCAGTACTTC. The chain couples TRBV5-4 to TRBJ2-5; a possible D gene is TRBD2 (6 bases). Germline V gene sequence: CDR1 SGHNT, CDR2 YYREEE (reference sequence). Trimming left V 4 bases short and J 2 bases short, with 15 bases between. The CDR3 length is 15 residues.

The J gene is TRBJ1-6, the V gene TRBV3-1 (or the pseudogene TRBV3-2); D is undetermined. The length of the CDR3 is 15 residues. Trimming took off 5 bases at V and 2 bases at J, with 10 bases between the two ends. CDR1 is LGHDT, CDR2 YNNKEL, per germline (reference sequence). CDR3 coding DNA: TGTGCCAGCAGCGAGGTTGGCACCTATAATTCACCCCTCCACTTT. Its translation is CASSEVGTYNSPLHF.

The chain employs TRBV6-5 and TRBJ1-2; perhaps TRBD1 as D (6 bases). The V end lost 6 bases, the J end lost 4 bases, and 12 bases lay between the germline ends. The CDR3 contains 13 residues. Germline V gene lookup returns CDR1 MNHEY and CDR2 SVGAGI. The DNA for the CDR3 is TGTGCCAGCAGCCCCGGACAGCTCTATGGCTACACCTTC. Amino acid sequence: CASSPGQLYGYTF.

This chain joins TRBV4-3 and TRBJ1-3; 7 positions match TRBD1. The CDR3 length is 17 residues. The V gene end was trimmed by 2 bases and the J gene end by 3 bases; junction bases not matched to a gene: 10. The V gene's germline CDR1 is LGHNA and CDR2 YSLEER. CDR3 sequence (DNA): TGCGCCAGCAGCCAAAGTCCCTCAGGGGGAAGTGGAAACACCATATATTTT. Encoded protein: CASSQSPSGGSGNTIYF.

The chain carries TRBV6-5 and TRBJ2-1; 11 positions agree with TRBD2. CDR3 length: 14 residues. V was clipped by 6 bases and J by 5 bases; unmatched bases: 3. Germline assignment: CDR1 MNHEY and CDR2 SVGAGI. For the CDR3, the DNA is TGTGCCAGCAGGCTAGCGGGGGGAAACAATGAGCAGTTCTTC. Translated, it gives CASRLAGGNNEQFF.

The J gene is TRBJ1-4, the V gene TRBV3-1 (or the pseudogene TRBV3-2); possible D gene TRBD1, 5 bases. Germline V gene data show CDR1 as LGHDT and CDR2 as YNNKEL (reference sequence). The CDR3 loop spans 18 amino acids. Trimming pared 1 base from V and 0 bases from J, leaving 15 bases between. The CDR3 sequence is CASSQAAGVSATNEKLFF. DNA for the CDR3: TGTGCCAGCAGCCAAGCGGCGGGGGTGTCCGCAACTAATGAAAAACTGTTTTTT.

This rearrangement joins TRBV4-3 to TRBJ1-2, with D perhaps matching TRBD1 (6 bases). From germline, CDR1 is LGHNA and CDR2 YSLEER. This CDR3 spans 16 amino acids. Trimming removed 0 bases from V and 2 bases from J, with 13 bases in between. In DNA form, the CDR3 reads TGCGCCAGCAGCCAAGATCGTCAGGGGCGAAACTATGGCTACACCTTC. Translation gives CASSQDRQGRNYGYTF.

This clone was detected only once. The chain links TRBV2 to TRBJ1-5; weak D call: TRBD1 (6 bases). CDR1 and CDR2 (germline): SNHLY, FYNNEI. The V and J ends lost 2 bases and 6 bases respectively, with 11 bases between them. The CDR3 runs to 14 residues. CDR3 loop: CASSERQGSQPQHF. The CDR3 nucleotides are TGTGCCAGCAGTGAACGGCAGGGGTCTCAGCCCCAGCATTTT.

This rearrangement joins TRBV7-9 to TRBJ1-6; the match to TRBD1 covers 7 bases. Germline CDR1 is SEHNR and CDR2 is FQNEAQ (reference sequence). Losses at the gene ends were 5 bases for V and 7 bases for J; bases not matched to a gene: 17. CDR3 length equals 18 residues. CDR3 in DNA: TGTGCCAGCAGCCTCCCCTTCGAGTTGGGACAGAGGAATTCACCCCTCCACTTT. It yields the protein CASSLPFELGQRNSPLHF. Complete variable domain (other parts from reference TRBV7-9 and TRBJ1-6): DTGVSQNPRHKITKRGQNVTFRCDPISEHNRLYWYRQTLGQGPEFLTYFQNEAQLEKSRLLSDRFSAERPKGSFSTLEIQRTEQGDSAMYLCASSLPFELGQRNSPLHFGNGTRLTVT.

The chain joins TRBV18 to TRBJ2-5, with D possibly TRBD1 on 6 matching bases. Germline CDR1 and CDR2: KGHSH and LQKENI. The germline V and J ends were trimmed by 8 bases and 5 bases, with 21 bases remaining between them. The length of the CDR3 is 15 residues. CDR3: CASLPGQLSVETQYF. The DNA of the CDR3 is TGTGCCAGCCTCCCGGGACAACTGAGCGTGGAGACCCAGTACTTC.

The J gene is TRBJ2-7, the V gene TRBV5-6; TRBD2 might be the D (5 bases). CDR1 is SGHDT, CDR2 YYEEEE, per germline. The CDR3 totals 13 residues. Deletions cut 3 bases from V and 2 bases from J, with 9 bases between. The chain's CDR3 is CASSSGFTYEQYF. The CDR3 DNA reads as TGTGCCAGCAGCTCGGGGTTTACCTACGAGCAGTACTTC.

The DNA of the CDR3 is TGTGCCACCAGTGATTTCCGACAGGACTATGGCTACACCTTC. Its translation: CATSDFRQDYGYTF. The rearrangement joins TRBV24-1 to TRBJ1-2; TRBD1 might be the D (6 bases). V lost 1 base to trimming and J lost 3 bases, with 8 bases between them. Germline V lookup: CDR1 KGHDR, CDR2 SFDVKD. The CDR3 spans 14 residues.

The chain employs TRBV12-3 or TRBV12-4 and TRBJ2-1, with no clear D. The CDR3 is 13 residues long. The V gene lost 3 bases and the J gene lost 3 bases, with 6 bases spanning the gap. CDR3 coding DNA: TGTGCCAGCAGTTTGGCCAGCTACAATGAGCAGTTCTTC. It specifies CASSLASYNEQFF.

The chain has TRBV5-1 and TRBJ1-3, with 7 bases lining up with TRBD1. V lost 0 bases and J lost 4; bases outside the gene matches: 4. The CDR3 sequence is 15 residues long. Per the germline V gene, CDR1 is SGHRS and CDR2 is YFSETQ. The CDR3 nucleotides read TGCGCCAGCAGCTTGGGAGGGGGCGACGGAAACACCATATATTTT. Protein: CASSLGGGDGNTIYF.

V usage is TRBV18 and J usage is TRBJ2-7, with D unclear. Trimming took off 3 bases at V and 4 bases at J, with 7 bases between the two ends. The CDR3 extends over 12 amino acids. Germline loops: CDR1 KGHSH, CDR2 LQKENI. The CDR3 reads CASSPSLYEQYF. Written as DNA, the CDR3 is TGTGCCAGCTCACCTTCCCTTTACGAGCAGTACTTC.

This clone was counted many times. The chain joins TRBV14 to TRBJ2-2, with D tentatively TRBD1 (5 bases). Per germline, CDR1 SGHDN and CDR2 FVKESK. V was clipped by 0 bases and J by 5 bases, with 7 bases between them. The CDR3 consists of 14 residues. The CDR3 region has the DNA TGTGCCAGCAGCCAAGATCACAGGACCGGGGAGCTGTTTTTT. Amino acids: CASSQDHRTGELFF.

The V gene is TRBV11-3, the J gene TRBJ2-1; D perhaps matches TRBD1 (5 bases). Germline V gene data show CDR1 as SGHNT and CDR2 as YENEEA. V was shortened by 5 bases and J by 9 bases, with 14 bases between the two germline ends. The CDR3 totals 13 residues. Written as DNA, the CDR3 is TGTGCCAGCAGCGTGGGCGTTCAGGGTGAGCAGTTCTTC. Translating gives CASSVGVQGEQFF.

The rearrangement links TRBV5-1 to TRBJ1-1; D is possibly TRBD1 (5 bases). Germline CDR1 SGHRS, CDR2 YFSETQ. This CDR3 is 15 amino acids long. Trimming stripped 4 bases from V and 1 base from J, with 14 bases between. The CDR3 sequence is CASSHPDKPNTEAFF. The CDR3 DNA is TGCGCCAGCAGCCACCCGGACAAGCCGAACACTGAAGCTTTCTTT.

CDR3 in amino acids: CATSDPDRAGGNEQFF. The CDR3 DNA reads TGTGCCACCAGTGATCCGGACAGGGCAGGGGGCAATGAGCAGTTCTTC. V and J are TRBV24-1 and TRBJ2-1; 8 bases line up with TRBD1. The CDR3 extends over 16 amino acids. V was clipped by 3 bases and J by 6 bases; unmatched bases: 9. The germline CDR1 and CDR2 sequences are KGHDR and SFDVKD.

This clone has more than one count but fewer than ten. V gene TRBV19 combines with J gene TRBJ1-4; 9 nucleotides match TRBD1. The CDR3 consists of 15 residues. The trim removed 2 bases at V and 10 bases at J, leaving 8 bases unmatched. The germline V gene encodes CDR1 LNHDA and CDR2 SQIVND (reference sequence). The CDR3 DNA is TGTGCCAGTAGTATACAAGCGGGACAGGGAGGAAAACTGTTTTTT. This sequence encodes CASSIQAGQGGKLFF.